This T cell receptor (beta chain) emerged from a study of T-cell memory formation after mild COVID-19. At the level of the study: Clusters of TCRs were largely donor specific. Findings and limits, study-wide: Contracting clones localized mainly to CM and EM when CD4+ and mainly to EMRA when CD8+. Memory cells collected pre-infection included some clones that later responded, suggesting cross-reactive memory joined.

Using its own MiXCR run on the 5' RACE reads, TCRdb lists one record per CDR3 protein. The table records 100,000 to 150,000 distinct CDR3 sequences, about 6.5% of them present only once. On this clonotype itself: Antigen unknown.

CDR1 is LNHNV, CDR2 YYDKDF, per germline (reference sequence). With V trimmed by 0 bases and J by 4 bases, 11 bases remained unmatched. This CDR3 spans 18 amino acids. The TCR originated in an adult woman who had mild COVID-19 (a few samples of this study predate the infection). Cell type and time point are not known. J is TRBJ2-5 and V is TRBV15; 10 positions match TRBD1. The material sequenced was PBMCs or a T cell subset sorted from them (not recorded which). The CDR3: CATSRDLSTGGFLETQYF. The CDR3 nucleotides read TGTGCCACCAGCAGAGATCTCTCGACAGGGGGCTTCTTAGAGACCCAGTACTTC.